This T cell receptor (beta chain) was observed in a study of spatial heterogeneity in lung cancer. Study background: Samples were donated by 72 untreated early-stage non-small cell lung cancer patients. Across the raw uncorrected reads, a unique TCR and UMI combination was observed, on average, more than ten times.

This clonotype turned up a few times. TCRdb re-analysed the 5' RACE reads in MiXCR, keeping a single row per CDR3 protein. The table has about 120,000 distinct CDR3 sequences, 12% seen once; the top ten hold 16%. Germline values: CDR1 DFQATT, CDR2 SNEGSKA (reference sequence). The CDR3 is 15 residues long. V was cut by 2 bases and J by 5 bases, with 13 bases left in between. Specified time point: blood at routine non-recurrence follow-up after resection. Sequencing covered unsorted whole RNA taken from tumor, nontumor lung or frozen PBMC. The source is a male donor with early-stage non-small cell lung cancer. This sample comprised PBMCs, obtained at follow-up. V and J are TRBV20-1 and TRBJ1-6; no firm D call. In DNA, the CDR3 is TGCAGTGCTAGACGAGTTGACATAGATAATTCACCCCTCCACTTT. Its translation is CSARRVDIDNSPLHF.